The 21 T cell receptor beta chains reported below all come from one sample, sequenced in a study of regulatory T cells in long-lasting Graves disease. Construction of TCR beta libraries relied on iRepertoire HTBI primers and on Arm-PCR targeting CDR3 regions. One entry per CDR3 protein results from TCRdb running MiXCR on the multiplex PCR reads. The table lists 400,000 to 500,000 distinct CDR3 sequences, about 22% of them singletons. Time point here: persistent/refractory GD, antithyroid drugs over 5 years with positive TRAb. After RNA was extracted from PBMCs, the TCR library was made from it. The input for sequencing was peripheral blood mononuclear cells (PBMCs), taken when the disease was refractory, from a patient treated with antithyroid drugs. The receptors originated from a female donor with Graves disease.

CDR3 sequence (DNA): TGCGCCAGCAGCTTGAACAGGGGGATAATCTACGAGCAGTACTTC. This codes for CASSLNRGIIYEQYF. V gene TRBV5-1 combines with J gene TRBJ2-7; 8 nucleotides line up with TRBD1. CDR3 length equals 15 residues. CDR1 and CDR2 from the germline V gene are SGHRS and YFSETQ. The trim removed 1 base at V and 3 bases at J, leaving 6 bases unmatched.

The V gene is TRBV7-3, the J gene TRBJ2-5, with TRBD1 matching over 8 bases. The germline V gene encodes CDR1 SGHTA and CDR2 FQGTGA. V gave up 5 bases and J gave up 1 base; unmatched junction bases: 9. The CDR3 runs 16 residues. CDR3 loop: CASSPGGTGSQETQYF. The CDR3 DNA reads as TGTGCCAGCAGCCCCGGAGGGACAGGAAGCCAAGAGACCCAGTACTTC. Filled out from reference TRBV7-3 and TRBJ2-5, the complete variable domain reads GAGVSQTPSNKVTEKGKYVELRCDPISGHTALYWYRQSLGQGPEFLIYFQGTGAADDSGLPNDRFFAVRPEGSVSTLKIQRTERGDSAVYLCASSPGGTGSQETQYFGPGTRLLVL.

The rearrangement links TRBV25-1 to TRBJ2-5, with 10 bases that match TRBD1. Losses at the gene ends were 3 bases for V and 5 bases for J; bases not matched to a gene: 6. The germline gives CDR1 MGHDK, CDR2 SYGVNS. There are 15 residues in the CDR3. The CDR3 DNA sequence: TGTGCCAGCAGTGACCAACGGACAGGGGGTGAGACCCAGTACTTC. Amino acids: CASSDQRTGGETQYF.

To note about this clonotype: This clone may be a read error of a much larger clone one base away. The V gene is TRBV6-1, the J gene TRBJ1-1; 7 nucleotides agree with TRBD1. Germline lookup yields CDR1 MNHNS and CDR2 SASEGT. The CDR3 spans 16 residues. CDR3 sequence reads: CAGRELTGVGTLNAFF. The DNA for the CDR3 is TGTGCCGGCAGGGAACTTACAGGGGTGGGGACACTGAACGCTTTCTTT.

For the CDR3, the DNA is TGCAGTGCTAGCACAGGTGCTAGCACAGATACGCAGTATTTT. Protein sequence: CSASTGASTDTQYF. The chain recombines TRBV20-1 with TRBJ2-3, with D maybe TRBD1 (5 bases). This CDR3 is 14 amino acids long. Trimming left V 3 bases short and J 0 bases short, with 10 bases between. CDR1 and CDR2 from the germline V gene are DFQATT and SNEGSKA (reference sequence).

The chain uses TRBV10-3 and TRBJ1-3; a possible D gene is TRBD1 (6 bases). Trimming shortened V by 5 bases and J by 2 bases, and 10 bases separated the two germline ends. This CDR3 region has 14 residues. Germline V CDR1 and CDR2: ENHRY, SYGVKD. The CDR3: CAISRPGAGNTIYF. CDR3 DNA sequence: TGTGCCATCAGTCGGCCAGGGGCTGGAAACACCATATATTTT.

This clonotype showed up many times. The J gene is TRBJ1-4, the V gene TRBV2, with 7 bases fitting TRBD1. V shed 2 bases, J shed 10 bases, and the junction held 10 bases outside the gene matches. CDR3 length: 15 residues. Germline V gives CDR1 SNHLY, CDR2 FYNNEI. The CDR3 loop reads CASSEIDRDSGKLFF. CDR3 coding DNA: TGTGCCAGCAGTGAAATCGACAGGGATAGTGGAAAACTGTTTTTT.

This clonotype showed up many times. V is TRBV27 and J is TRBJ2-7; D might be TRBD2 (6 bases). Germline V CDR1 and CDR2: MNHEY, SMNVEV (reference sequence). Trimming removed 5 bases from V and 4 bases from J, with 18 bases in between. This CDR3 contains 15 residues. As DNA, the CDR3 is TGTGCCAGCAGTGCCCTAAGTTTGGAGGGGTACGAGCAGTACTTC. It codes for CASSALSLEGYEQYF.

This clonotype has at least ten counts. The genes are TRBV20-1 and TRBJ1-5; D is possibly TRBD1 (6 bases). This CDR3 contains 15 residues. The germline V and J ends were trimmed by 5 bases and 7 bases, with 21 bases remaining between them. Germline V CDR1 and CDR2: DFQATT, SNEGSKA (reference sequence). The CDR3 loop reads CSAYPMGGRGQPQHF. CDR3 DNA sequence: TGCAGTGCTTACCCAATGGGGGGGCGAGGGCAGCCCCAGCATTTT.

Points on this clonotype: One junction end does not reproduce the germline sequence, and a read error may be involved. The V call is TRBV9, the J call TRBJ1-1; D remains ambiguous. The CDR3 sequence is 15 residues long. CDR1 SGDLS and CDR2 YYNGEE come from the germline V gene. The CDR3 region has the DNA TGTGCCAGCAGGGTAGTTGGGCACCTGAACACTGAAGCTTTCTTT. Protein product: CASRVVGHLNTEAFF.

This clonotype came up a few times. The V gene is TRBV6-1, the J gene TRBJ1-1, with D maybe TRBD1 (6 bases). The CDR3 consists of 13 residues. V was pared by 5 bases and J by 4 bases, with 11 bases between. Germline V gene lookup returns CDR1 MNHNS and CDR2 SASEGT. CDR3 sequence: CASSSTGSTEAFF. In DNA form, the CDR3 reads TGTGCCAGCAGTTCCACAGGGTCCACTGAAGCTTTCTTT.

V is TRBV5-1 and J is TRBJ1-1, with 9 bases aligning to TRBD1. There are 15 residues in the CDR3. Germline V gene lookup returns CDR1 SGHRS and CDR2 YFSETQ. The V and J ends lost 4 bases and 1 base, in that order; junction bases with no gene match: 5. The CDR3 is CASSPTGGPNTEAFF. The CDR3 region has the DNA TGCGCCAGCAGCCCTACAGGGGGCCCGAACACTGAAGCTTTCTTT.

J is TRBJ1-5 and V is TRBV7-2; D gene uncertain. Per germline, CDR1 SGHTA and CDR2 FQGNSA. The CDR3 extends over 15 amino acids. The ends were cut back, 1 base at V and 2 bases at J, with 9 bases in the middle. The CDR3 region has the DNA TGTGCCAGCAGCTTAGAGGGATACGGCAATCAGCCCCAGCATTTT. Translating it yields CASSLEGYGNQPQHF.

This clonotype was counted ten times or more. The chain links TRBV28 to TRBJ2-7; possibly TRBD1 for D (6 bases). CDR1 and CDR2 from the germline V gene are MDHEN and SYDVKM. The CDR3 runs to 14 residues. V was cut by 6 bases and J by 5 bases, with 17 bases left in between. The CDR3 here is CASSQTGFPNEQYF. The CDR3 DNA follows: TGTGCCAGCAGCCAGACAGGCTTTCCGAACGAGCAGTACTTC.

Concerning this clonotype itself: One end of the junction does not line up with germline, which may come from a read error. The rearrangement joins TRBV19 to TRBJ2-2; D is unresolved. CDR3 length equals 18 residues. The germline V gene has CDR1 LNHDA and CDR2 SQIVND (reference sequence). The CDR3 reads CAGSIDPWATTNTGELFF. CDR3 nucleotides: TGTGCCGGTAGTATAGATCCCTGGGCGACAACGAACACCGGGGAGCTGTTTTTT.

About this clonotype itself: With a much larger clone just one base away, this may be a read error. A read error is likely, as this CDR3 ends without the conserved phenylalanine or tryptophan. The V and J genes are TRBV11-2 and TRBJ2-1; 12 bases align to TRBD2. Germline assignment: CDR1 SGHAT and CDR2 FQNNGV. Losses at the gene ends were 5 bases for V and 0 bases for J; bases not matched to a gene: 11. This CDR3 contains 19 residues. DNA of the CDR3: TGTGCCAGCAGCCCCCGACTAGCGGGAGTTCCCAGCTCCTACAATGAGCAGTTCTCC. Protein: CASSPRLAGVPSSYNEQFS.

This clonotype was picked up many times. The V call is TRBV29-1, the J call TRBJ1-1, with D possibly TRBD1 on 5 matching bases. The length of the CDR3 is 14 residues. V gave up 4 bases and J gave up 0 bases, with 12 bases separating them. Germline CDR1 and CDR2: SQVTM and ANQGSEA. The CDR3 reads CSVGIGTVNTEAFF. CDR3 bases: TGCAGCGTTGGAATTGGGACTGTGAACACTGAAGCTTTCTTT.

This clonotype has just a few counts. The junction does not match germline at one end; this may be a read error. The chain links TRBV28 to TRBJ2-7, with D uncertain. The CDR3 has 13 residues. CDR1 and CDR2 from the germline V gene are MDHEN and SYDVKM. The CDR3 DNA sequence: TGTGCCAGCAGTTTATTAAGCTCCTACGGGCAGTACTTC. It codes for CASSLLSSYGQYF.

The chain carries TRBV6-1 and TRBJ1-2; possibly TRBD1 for D (5 bases). Germline V gives CDR1 MNHNS, CDR2 SASEGT. V was trimmed by 6 bases and J by 4 bases, leaving 15 bases between them. There are 14 residues in the CDR3. The chain's CDR3 is CASSTSGGTYGYTF. The CDR3 bases are TGTGCCAGCAGCACAAGTGGGGGGACCTATGGCTACACCTTC.

This clonotype was detected many times. This chain joins TRBV6-1 and TRBJ1-4, with D uncertain. This CDR3 region has 14 residues. Germline CDR1 reads MNHNS; CDR2 reads SASEGT. V was cut by 2 bases and J by 5 bases, with 9 bases left in between. This CDR3 reads CASSELSLNEKLFF. CDR3 coding DNA: TGTGCCAGCAGTGAACTTAGCCTGAATGAAAAACTGTTTTTT.

This clonotype was seen repeatedly, ten times or more. The chain links TRBV28 to TRBJ1-5; 8 nucleotides match TRBD1. In germline, CDR1 is MDHEN, CDR2 SYDVKM. Unmatched junction bases numbered 8, after V lost 6 bases and J lost 4 bases. This CDR3 region has 15 residues. The chain's CDR3 is CASSLRDRRNQPQHF. The DNA of the CDR3 is TGTGCCAGCAGCCTCCGGGACAGGAGGAATCAGCCCCAGCATTTT.